The clone carrying this TCR beta chain has just one count. The data are from a study of blood T cell repertoires in COVID-19. Recruited during active infection, patients (from Seattle) were subsequently followed longitudinally. Assay: immunoSEQ multiplex PCR; the TCRdb copy retains only in-frame clones and omits some. The sample lists 100,000 to 150,000 clones; 80% to 95% were seen once. This receptor was obtained from a man between 45 and 60 years old with COVID-19, enrolled during active disease. Sequenced input: peripheral blood.

CDR3 sequence: CASSLQQGNYGYTF. DNA of the CDR3: TGTGCCAGCAGTTTGCAACAGGGCAACTATGGCTACACCTTC. This chain joins TRBV5-5 and TRBJ1-2, with D possibly matching TRBD1 (6 bases). The length of the CDR3 is 14 residues. The germline V gene has CDR1 SGHKS and CDR2 YYEKEE (reference sequence). The V end lost 5 bases, the J end lost 2 bases, and 13 bases lay between the germline ends.